In its sample, the clone carrying this TCR beta chain was seen a few times. The antigen remains unidentified. This entry is derived from a study of siplizumab effects on memory and regulatory T cells. As for the study in general: Mixed lymphocyte reactions were matched in twos, containing siplizumab at 1 ug/mL or lacking drug.

The germline CDR1 and CDR2 sequences are SEHNR and FQNEAQ (reference sequence). Germline trimming cut 2 bases from V and 5 bases from J; bases unmatched to any gene: 3. The CDR3 runs to 14 residues. Kept together in coculture, the mixed lymphocyte reaction cells spent approximately 6 days at 37°C. Per sample, the assay covered approximately 94,000 TCR templates. The repertoire was sequenced with immunoSEQ multiplex PCR; TCRdb's copy has only in-frame clones and lacks some. Of 9,000 to 13,000 clones in the sample, about 40% were seen once. This clonotype was obtained from a human donor in good health; the cells came from an allogeneic mixed lymphocyte reaction. The sample consisted of CFSE-low (dividing) CD8+ T cells sorted from an allogeneic mixed lymphocyte reaction. This chain links TRBV7-9 with TRBJ1-5; 7 nucleotides align to TRBD1. The CDR3 spells CASSLLGGDQPQHF. DNA for the CDR3: TGTGCCAGCAGCTTATTAGGGGGCGATCAGCCCCAGCATTTT.